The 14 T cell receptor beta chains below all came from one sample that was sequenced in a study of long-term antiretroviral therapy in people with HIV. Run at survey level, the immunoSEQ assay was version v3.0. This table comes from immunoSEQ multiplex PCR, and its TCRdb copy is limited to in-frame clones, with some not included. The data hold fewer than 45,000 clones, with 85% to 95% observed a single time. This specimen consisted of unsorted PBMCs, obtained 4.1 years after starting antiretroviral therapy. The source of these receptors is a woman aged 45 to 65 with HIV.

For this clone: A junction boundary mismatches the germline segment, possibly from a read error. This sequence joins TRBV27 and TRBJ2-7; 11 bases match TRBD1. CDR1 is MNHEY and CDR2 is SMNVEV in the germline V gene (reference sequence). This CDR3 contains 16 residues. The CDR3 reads CASSFIRTGGSFEQYF. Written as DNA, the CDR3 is TGTGCCAGCAGTTTCATCCGGACAGGGGGCTCCTTCGAGCAGTACTTC.

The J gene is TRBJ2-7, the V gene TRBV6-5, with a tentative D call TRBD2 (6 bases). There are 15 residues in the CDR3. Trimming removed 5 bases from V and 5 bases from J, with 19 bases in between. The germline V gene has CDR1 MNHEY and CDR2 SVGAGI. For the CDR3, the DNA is TGTGCCAGCAGTCCAGCTGGGGGGATCGGCGACGAGCAGTACTTC. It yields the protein CASSPAGGIGDEQYF.

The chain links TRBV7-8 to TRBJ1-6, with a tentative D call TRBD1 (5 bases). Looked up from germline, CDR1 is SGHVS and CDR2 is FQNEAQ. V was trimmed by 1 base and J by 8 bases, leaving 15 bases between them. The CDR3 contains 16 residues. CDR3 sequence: CASSLVGVATDSPLHF. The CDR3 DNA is TGTGCCAGCAGCTTAGTGGGGGTGGCTACGGATTCACCCCTCCACTTT.

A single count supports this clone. The CDR3, as DNA: TGTGCCAGCAGCTTTCGGACTAGCGGGGGCGCATGGCCCGATACGCAGTATTTT. It is translated as CASSFRTSGGAWPDTQYF. This chain connects TRBV11-2 to TRBJ2-3, with 13 bases fitting TRBD2. Germline V gene lookup returns CDR1 SGHAT and CDR2 FQNNGV. Losses at the gene ends were 3 bases for V and 6 bases for J; bases not matched to a gene: 12. This CDR3 is built from 18 residues.

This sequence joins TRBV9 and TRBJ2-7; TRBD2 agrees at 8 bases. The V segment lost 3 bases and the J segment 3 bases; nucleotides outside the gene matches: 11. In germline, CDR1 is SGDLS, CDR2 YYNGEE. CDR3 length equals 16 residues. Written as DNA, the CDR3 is TGTGCCAGCAGCGAGGGTAATAGCGGGGCCCTCTACGAGCAGTACTTC. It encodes CASSEGNSGALYEQYF.

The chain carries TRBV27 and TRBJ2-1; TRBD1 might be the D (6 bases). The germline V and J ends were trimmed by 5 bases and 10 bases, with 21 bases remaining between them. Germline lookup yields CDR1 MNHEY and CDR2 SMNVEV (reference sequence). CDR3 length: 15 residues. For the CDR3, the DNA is TGTGCCAGCAGTCTCAGGGGACCCCGAAGCTGGGAGCAGTTCTTC. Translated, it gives CASSLRGPRSWEQFF.

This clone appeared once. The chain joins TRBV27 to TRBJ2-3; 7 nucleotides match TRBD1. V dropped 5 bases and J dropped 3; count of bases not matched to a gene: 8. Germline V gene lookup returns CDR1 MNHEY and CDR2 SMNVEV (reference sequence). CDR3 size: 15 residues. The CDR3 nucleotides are TGTGCCAGCAGTGTAGACAGGGTGAGAACAGATACGCAGTATTTT. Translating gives CASSVDRVRTDTQYF.

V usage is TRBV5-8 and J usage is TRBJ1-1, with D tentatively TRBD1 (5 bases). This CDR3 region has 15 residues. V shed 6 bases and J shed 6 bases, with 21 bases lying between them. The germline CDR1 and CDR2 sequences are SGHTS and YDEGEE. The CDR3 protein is CASNRGMGGVAEAFF. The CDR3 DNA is TGTGCCAGCAATAGGGGCATGGGGGGGGTCGCTGAAGCTTTCTTT.

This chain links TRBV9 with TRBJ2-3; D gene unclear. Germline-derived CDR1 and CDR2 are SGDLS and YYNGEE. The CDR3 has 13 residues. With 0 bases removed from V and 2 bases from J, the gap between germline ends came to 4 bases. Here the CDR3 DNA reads TGTGCCAGCAGCGTAGACAACACAGATACGCAGTATTTT. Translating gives CASSVDNTDTQYF.

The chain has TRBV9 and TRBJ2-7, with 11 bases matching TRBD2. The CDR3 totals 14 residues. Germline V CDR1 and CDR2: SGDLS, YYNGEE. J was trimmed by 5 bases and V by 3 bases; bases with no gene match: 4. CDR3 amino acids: CASSGGLAENEQYF. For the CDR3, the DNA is TGTGCCAGCAGCGGGGGACTAGCGGAAAACGAGCAGTACTTC.

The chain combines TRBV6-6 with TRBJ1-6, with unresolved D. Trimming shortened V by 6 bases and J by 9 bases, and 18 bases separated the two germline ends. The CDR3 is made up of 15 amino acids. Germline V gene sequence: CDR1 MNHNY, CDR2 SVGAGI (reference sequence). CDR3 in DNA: TGTGCCAGCAGCCCTTTGAGGGCGCAGGCTTCACCCCTCCACTTT. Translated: CASSPLRAQASPLHF.

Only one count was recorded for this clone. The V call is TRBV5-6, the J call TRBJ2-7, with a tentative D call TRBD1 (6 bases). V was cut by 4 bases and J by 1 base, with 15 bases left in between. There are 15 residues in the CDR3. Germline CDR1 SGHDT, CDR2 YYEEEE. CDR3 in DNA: TGTGCCAGCAGCACCCGGGACAAGGGTTCCTACGAGCAGTACTTC. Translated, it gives CASSTRDKGSYEQYF.

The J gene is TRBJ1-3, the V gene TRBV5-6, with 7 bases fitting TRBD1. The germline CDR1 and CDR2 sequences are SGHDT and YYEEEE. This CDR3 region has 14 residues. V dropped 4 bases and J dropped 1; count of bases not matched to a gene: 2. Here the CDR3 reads CASSPGGSGNTIYF. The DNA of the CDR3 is TGTGCCAGCAGCCCAGGGGGATCTGGAAACACCATATATTTT. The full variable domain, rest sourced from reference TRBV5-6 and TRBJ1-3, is DAGVTQSPTHLIKTRGQQVTLRCSPKSGHDTVSWYQQALGQGPQFIFQYYEEEERQRGNFPDRFSGHQFPNYSSELNVNALLLGDSALYLCASSPGGSGNTIYFGEGSWLTVV.

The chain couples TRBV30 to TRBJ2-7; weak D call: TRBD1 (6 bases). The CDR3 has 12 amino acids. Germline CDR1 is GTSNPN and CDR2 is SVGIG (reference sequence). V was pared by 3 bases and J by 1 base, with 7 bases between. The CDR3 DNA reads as TGTGCCTGGAGGGACAGATCCTACGAGCAGTACTTC. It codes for CAWRDRSYEQYF.